Shown below are 31 T cell receptor beta chains from a single sample sequenced in a study of PD-L1 blockade in urothelial cancer. Data came from immunoSEQ multiplex PCR; TCRdb stores just in-frame clones and leaves some out. Of roughly 56,000 clones detected, roughly 87% appear once; the ten largest clones hold 3.5% to 5.5%. Material: PBMCs, obtained around atezolizumab (anti-PD-L1) treatment. The origin of the receptors is a man aged 65-85 years with urothelial cancer.

The chain employs TRBV5-1 and TRBJ2-3, with D possibly TRBD2 on 6 matching bases. Germline V gene lookup returns CDR1 SGHRS and CDR2 YFSETQ. The CDR3 loop spans 14 amino acids. The V gene lost 7 bases and the J gene lost 0 bases, with 12 bases spanning the gap. The CDR3 nucleotides read TGCGCCAGCCGGCGGGACTCCAGCACAGATACGCAGTATTTT. As protein: CASRRDSSTDTQYF.

The CDR3 nucleotides read TGTGCCAGCAGCTTAGAGGGGACAGATCACCAGTTCTTC. Protein sequence: CASSLEGTDHQFF. This chain connects TRBV7-9 to TRBJ2-1, with 7 bases lining up with TRBD1. The germline V gene encodes CDR1 SEHNR and CDR2 FQNEAQ (reference sequence). V trimming: 1 base; J trimming: 13 bases; junction bases outside the gene matches: 7. This CDR3 is built from 13 residues.

The chain employs TRBV6-5 and TRBJ1-2; D gene uncertain. CDR3 length: 13 residues. V was pared by 0 bases and J by 8 bases, with 10 bases between. Germline V gives CDR1 MNHEY, CDR2 SVGAGI. This CDR3 is CASSYSRGGGYTF. CDR3 in DNA: TGTGCCAGCAGTTACTCACGGGGTGGAGGCTACACCTTC.

This clone was recorded once. The chain carries TRBV18 and TRBJ2-1, with 8 bases matching TRBD2. The CDR3 extends over 15 amino acids. The trim removed 9 bases at V and 7 bases at J, leaving 14 bases unmatched. Germline V lookup: CDR1 KGHSH, CDR2 LQKENI. CDR3 residues: CASTIGAGVGNEQFF. CDR3 nucleotide sequence: TGTGCCAGTACTATAGGAGCGGGAGTGGGGAATGAGCAGTTCTTC. Drawing the rest from reference TRBV18 and TRBJ2-1, the complete variable domain is NAGVMQNPRHLVRRRGQEARLRCSPMKGHSHVYWYRQLPEEGLKFMVYLQKENIIDESGMPKERFSAEFPKEGPSILRIQQVVRGDSAAYFCASTIGAGVGNEQFFGPGTRLTVL.

This chain links TRBV2 with TRBJ2-1; 7 bases fit TRBD2. The V gene end was trimmed by 4 bases and the J gene end by 8 bases; junction bases not matched to a gene: 8. CDR1 SNHLY and CDR2 FYNNEI come from the germline V gene. The CDR3 extends over 14 amino acids. The CDR3, as DNA: TGTGCCAGCAGTGGGCGGGAGAGCGTCGATGAGCAGTTCTTC. Its translation is CASSGRESVDEQFF.

The V call is TRBV6-1, the J call TRBJ1-4; 12 bases map to TRBD1. This CDR3 region has 15 residues. The ends lost 3 bases at V and 8 bases at J; junction bases unmatched: 4. Germline-derived CDR1 and CDR2 are MNHNS and SASEGT. The CDR3 loop is CASSEGQGAREKLFF. CDR3 DNA: TGTGCCAGCAGTGAGGGACAGGGGGCTCGAGAAAAACTGTTTTTT.

CDR3 sequence reads: CAWSAGTVSSYEQYF. In DNA, the CDR3 is TGTGCCTGGAGCGCCGGGACAGTGAGCTCCTACGAGCAGTACTTC. V is TRBV30 and J is TRBJ2-7; 7 bases agree with TRBD1. Germline assignment: CDR1 GTSNPN and CDR2 SVGIG (reference sequence). After removal of 3 bases from V and 0 bases from J, the junction contained 8 bases not matched to a gene. The CDR3 loop spans 15 amino acids.

The rearrangement joins TRBV29-1 to TRBJ1-4; 11 bases line up with TRBD1. V lost 7 bases and J lost 8; bases outside the gene matches: 6. CDR1 SQVTM and CDR2 ANQGSEA come from the germline V gene. The CDR3 covers 13 residues. The CDR3: CSAQGQGGEKLFF. Written as DNA, the CDR3 is TGCAGCGCCCAGGGACAGGGGGGGGAAAAACTGTTTTTT.

This clone was seen only a few times. The chain joins TRBV19 to TRBJ1-2, with D uncertain. Germline V gives CDR1 LNHDA, CDR2 SQIVND (reference sequence). V shed 6 bases and J shed 3 bases, with 17 bases lying between them. The CDR3 covers 15 residues. DNA for the CDR3: TGTGCCAGTAGCGTAGAGAACTATGGCTACTATGGCTACACCTTC. Protein sequence: CASSVENYGYYGYTF.

This chain links TRBV11-1 with TRBJ2-7, with 9 bases aligning to TRBD1. V gave up 8 bases and J gave up 5 bases; unmatched junction bases: 13. Looked up from germline, CDR1 is SGHAT and CDR2 is FQDESV (reference sequence). This CDR3 spans 15 amino acids. This CDR3 is CASGRTGTGLHEQYF. DNA for the CDR3: TGTGCCAGCGGACGGACCGGGACAGGGCTGCACGAGCAGTACTTC.

The gene calls are TRBV5-6 and TRBJ2-7, with TRBD1 matching 9 bases. The CDR3 sequence is 18 residues long. Per the germline V gene, CDR1 is SGHDT and CDR2 is YYEEEE. J was trimmed by 4 bases and V by 0 bases; bases with no gene match: 14. The CDR3 DNA follows: TGTGCCAGCAGCTTGGGGACAGGGGATCAATGGGGGAATTACGAGCAGTACTTC. It codes for CASSLGTGDQWGNYEQYF.

In its sample, this clone was seen a few times. This chain joins TRBV2 and TRBJ2-1; D unresolved. Trimming removed 6 bases at V and 8 bases at J, with 17 bases between. CDR3 size: 14 residues. Germline loops: CDR1 SNHLY, CDR2 FYNNEI. For the CDR3, the DNA is TGTGCCAGCAGGAACGAGCTCCCGGCGGATGAGCAGTTCTTC. Its protein product is CASRNELPADEQFF.

J is TRBJ2-7 and V is TRBV19, with TRBD1 matching 7 bases. With V trimmed by 6 bases and J by 2 bases, 7 bases remained unmatched. This CDR3 contains 14 residues. Germline V lookup: CDR1 LNHDA, CDR2 SQIVND (reference sequence). The CDR3 reads CASRMTGTPYEQYF. CDR3 bases: TGTGCCAGTAGAATGACAGGGACCCCCTACGAGCAGTACTTC.

CDR3 nucleotide sequence: TGTGCCAGCAGCTTGGATGTCGGGACAAGCTCCTACAATGAGCAGTTCTTC. It yields the protein CASSLDVGTSSYNEQFF. The gene calls are TRBV5-8 and TRBJ2-1; D may be TRBD1 (6 bases). The V and J ends lost 0 bases and 0 bases respectively, with 13 bases between them. Germline loops: CDR1 SGHTS, CDR2 YDEGEE. This CDR3 region has 17 residues.

The chain links TRBV14 to TRBJ1-1; D is unclear. Per germline, CDR1 SGHDN and CDR2 FVKESK. The ends were cut back, 3 bases at V and 4 bases at J, with 18 bases in the middle. The CDR3 consists of 16 residues. For the CDR3, the DNA is TGTGCCAGCAGCCAGGGAGGCCTGGAGGTTCGCACTGAAGCTTTCTTT. Residues: CASSQGGLEVRTEAFF.

The gene calls are TRBV11-2 and TRBJ1-1; no clear D gene. This CDR3 comprises 15 residues. V lost 0 bases and J 3 bases, leaving 11 bases between the germline ends. Per the germline V gene, CDR1 is SGHAT and CDR2 is FQNNGV. The CDR3 loop is CASSLDGGWDTEAFF. The CDR3 region has the DNA TGTGCCAGCAGCTTAGATGGAGGGTGGGACACTGAAGCTTTCTTT.

V gene TRBV18 combines with J gene TRBJ1-1; D might be TRBD1 (6 bases). The CDR3 has 14 residues. Germline V gives CDR1 KGHSH, CDR2 LQKENI. V shed 3 bases and J shed 0 bases, with 8 bases lying between them. This chain's CDR3 is CASSPGHLNTEAFF. DNA of the CDR3: TGTGCCAGCTCACCGGGACACCTGAACACTGAAGCTTTCTTT.

This rearrangement joins TRBV6-5 to TRBJ1-1, with 7 nucleotides matching TRBD1. This CDR3 spans 13 amino acids. J lost 5 bases, V lost 7 bases, and 7 bases had no gene match. CDR1 and CDR2 from the germline V gene are MNHEY and SVGAGI. CDR3 amino acids: CASNRRGATEAFF. CDR3 DNA: TGTGCCAGCAACCGCAGGGGGGCTACTGAAGCTTTCTTT.

The V and J genes are TRBV11-2 and TRBJ1-1, with a weak D call TRBD1 (6 bases). CDR3 length: 15 amino acids. V lost 5 bases, J lost 0 bases, and 13 bases lay in between. Germline assignment: CDR1 SGHAT and CDR2 FQNNGV. CDR3 sequence reads: CASSRSQGLNTEAFF. The DNA of the CDR3 is TGTGCCAGCAGCCGTTCTCAGGGGCTGAACACTGAAGCTTTCTTT.

This chain uses TRBV7-9 with TRBJ2-1, with TRBD1 matching 9 bases. V shed 5 bases, J shed 7 bases, and the junction held 9 bases outside the gene matches. CDR1 and CDR2 from the germline V gene are SEHNR and FQNEAQ (reference sequence). This CDR3 is 15 amino acids long. The CDR3 is CASSPTGGAGNEQFF. DNA for the CDR3: TGTGCCAGCAGCCCCACAGGGGGCGCCGGGAATGAGCAGTTCTTC.

The V and J genes are TRBV5-1 and TRBJ2-5; D gene ambiguous. The CDR3 runs 15 residues. Germline CDR1 SGHRS, CDR2 YFSETQ. V gave up 0 bases and J gave up 5 bases, with 14 bases separating them. In nucleotides, the CDR3 is TGCGCCAGCAGCTTGGCCAGGCAGTTCGCGGAGACCCAGTACTTC. This gives the protein CASSLARQFAETQYF.

CDR3: CSVPIQGYNEQFF. CDR3 coding DNA: TGCAGCGTTCCTATACAGGGATACAATGAGCAGTTCTTC. V gene TRBV29-1 combines with J gene TRBJ2-1; TRBD1 might be the D (6 bases). V dropped 5 bases and J dropped 4 bases, with 12 bases sitting between them. Germline V gene data show CDR1 as SQVTM and CDR2 as ANQGSEA. The CDR3 loop spans 13 amino acids.

The gene calls are TRBV7-3 and TRBJ2-5; 10 nucleotides agree with TRBD2. The CDR3 length is 13 residues. V lost 4 bases to trimming and J lost 4 bases; unmatched junction nucleotides: 0. From germline, CDR1 is SGHTA and CDR2 FQGTGA. DNA of the CDR3: TGTGCCAGCAGCTCTAGCGGGAGAGAGACCCAGTACTTC. This encodes CASSSSGRETQYF.

The chain uses TRBV18 and TRBJ2-3; D perhaps matches TRBD1 (5 bases). The CDR3 loop spans 17 amino acids. V lost 3 bases and J 0 bases, leaving 16 bases between the germline ends. The germline V gene encodes CDR1 KGHSH and CDR2 LQKENI. In nucleotides, the CDR3 is TGTGCCAGCTCACCTAACCCCGCAGGGCTTAGCACAGATACGCAGTATTTT. This codes for CASSPNPAGLSTDTQYF.

The chain carries TRBV29-1 and TRBJ2-2, with 7 nucleotides matching TRBD2. Germline V CDR1 and CDR2: SQVTM, ANQGSEA. Trimming cost V 3 bases and J 4 bases; bases outside gene matches: 5. The CDR3 has 14 amino acids. In DNA form, the CDR3 reads TGCAGCGTTGATCGGAGCGGGGCCACCGGGGAGCTGTTTTTT. Protein: CSVDRSGATGELFF.

J is TRBJ2-7 and V is TRBV21-1; TRBD2 reflects the table's D call only, with no check against the DNA. TRBV21-1 is a pseudogene. The CDR3 length is 18 residues. CDR3: CASSSRGTSGGQVYEQYF. Here the CDR3 DNA reads TGTGCCAGCAGCTCACGGGGGACTAGCGGGGGCCAGGTGTACGAGCAGTACTTC.

The chain combines TRBV9 with TRBJ1-3, with 7 bases lining up with TRBD1. The CDR3 sequence is 15 residues long. From germline, CDR1 is SGDLS and CDR2 YYNGEE. V lost 0 bases and J lost 2; bases outside the gene matches: 2. In DNA form, the CDR3 reads TGTGCCAGCAGCGTAGAAGGGGGCACTGGAAACACCATATATTTT. It codes for CASSVEGGTGNTIYF.

CDR3 sequence: CAWTRGPGEQYF. In nucleotides, the CDR3 is TGTGCCTGGACCAGGGGGCCCGGCGAGCAGTACTTC. V and J are TRBV30 and TRBJ2-7; 8 bases line up with TRBD1. J lost 6 bases, V lost 4 bases, and 5 bases had no gene match. The CDR3 is 12 residues long. Germline-derived CDR1 and CDR2 are GTSNPN and SVGIG (reference sequence).

The chain links TRBV14 to TRBJ2-1, with D unresolved. V was cut by 0 bases and J by 5 bases, with 17 bases left in between. Germline values: CDR1 SGHDN, CDR2 FVKESK. This CDR3 region has 17 residues. This chain's CDR3 is CASSQELRQHSNNEQFF. Written as DNA, the CDR3 is TGTGCCAGCAGCCAAGAACTTCGACAACATAGTAACAATGAGCAGTTCTTC.

The rearrangement links TRBV6-1 to TRBJ2-1, with 10 nucleotides matching TRBD1. The CDR3 sequence is 19 residues long. The ends lost 4 bases at V and 0 bases at J; junction bases unmatched: 12. From germline, CDR1 is MNHNS and CDR2 SASEGT. In DNA form, the CDR3 reads TGTGCCAGCAGTGGGCCGGGACAGGGGCCTCTAAGCTCCTACAATGAGCAGTTCTTC. It codes for CASSGPGQGPLSSYNEQFF.

The V and J genes are TRBV10-3 and TRBJ1-1; D unresolved. The CDR3 is 13 residues long. The germline V gene encodes CDR1 ENHRY and CDR2 SYGVKD. The V end lost 6 bases, the J end lost 1 base, and 9 bases lay between the germline ends. CDR3 residues: CAIRKEANTEAFF. The CDR3, as DNA: TGTGCCATCAGGAAGGAGGCGAACACTGAAGCTTTCTTT.